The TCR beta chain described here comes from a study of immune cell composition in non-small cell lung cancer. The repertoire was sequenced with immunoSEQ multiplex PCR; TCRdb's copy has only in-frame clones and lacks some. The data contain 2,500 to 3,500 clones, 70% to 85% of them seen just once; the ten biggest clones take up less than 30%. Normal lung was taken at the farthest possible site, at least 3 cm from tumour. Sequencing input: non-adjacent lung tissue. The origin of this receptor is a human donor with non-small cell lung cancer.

The CDR3 here is CASSLTFPTYEQYF. The CDR3 DNA sequence: TGCGCCAGCAGCTTAACTTTCCCGACCTACGAGCAGTACTTC. The chain is built from TRBV5-1 and TRBJ2-7; D gene ambiguous. CDR1 is SGHRS and CDR2 is YFSETQ in the germline V gene. This CDR3 is 14 amino acids long. V was clipped by 2 bases and J by 2 bases, with 11 bases between them.